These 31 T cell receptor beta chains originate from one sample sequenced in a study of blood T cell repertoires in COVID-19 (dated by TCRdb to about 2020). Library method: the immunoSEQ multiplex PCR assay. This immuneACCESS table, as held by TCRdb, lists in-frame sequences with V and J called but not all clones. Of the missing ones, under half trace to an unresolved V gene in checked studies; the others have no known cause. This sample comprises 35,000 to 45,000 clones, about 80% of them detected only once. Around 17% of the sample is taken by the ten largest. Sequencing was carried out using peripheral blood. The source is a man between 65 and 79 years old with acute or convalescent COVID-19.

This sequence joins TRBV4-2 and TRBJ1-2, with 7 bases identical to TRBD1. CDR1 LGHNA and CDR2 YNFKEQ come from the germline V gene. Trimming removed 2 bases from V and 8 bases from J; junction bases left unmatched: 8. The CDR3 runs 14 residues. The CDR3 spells CASSQPDRDGGYTF. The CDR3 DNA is TGTGCCAGCAGCCAACCCGACAGGGATGGCGGCTACACCTTC.

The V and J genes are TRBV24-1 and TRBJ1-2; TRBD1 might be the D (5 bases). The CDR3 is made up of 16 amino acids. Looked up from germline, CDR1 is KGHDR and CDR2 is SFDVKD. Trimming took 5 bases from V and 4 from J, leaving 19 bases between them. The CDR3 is CATSGSGTRMGYGYTF. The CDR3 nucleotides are TGTGCCACCAGTGGCTCTGGGACTCGAATGGGCTATGGCTACACCTTC.

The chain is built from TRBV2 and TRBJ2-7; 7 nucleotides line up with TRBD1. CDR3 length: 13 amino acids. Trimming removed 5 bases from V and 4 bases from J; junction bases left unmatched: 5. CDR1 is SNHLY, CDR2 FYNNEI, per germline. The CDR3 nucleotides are TGTGCCAGCAGTATGGGACAGAGATACGAGCAGTACTTC. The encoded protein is CASSMGQRYEQYF. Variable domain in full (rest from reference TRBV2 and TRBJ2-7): EPEVTQTPSHQVTQMGQEVILRCVPISNHLYFYWYRQILGQKVEFLVSFYNNEISEKSEIFDDQFSVERPDGSNFTLKIRSTKLEDSAMYFCASSMGQRYEQYFGPGTRLTVT.

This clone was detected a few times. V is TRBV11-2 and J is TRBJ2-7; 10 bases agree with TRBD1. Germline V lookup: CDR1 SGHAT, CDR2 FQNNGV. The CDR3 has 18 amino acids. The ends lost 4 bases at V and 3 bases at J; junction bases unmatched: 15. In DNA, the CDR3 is TGTGCCAGCAGCTGGGACAGGGGTGGTAACCGGGGCGTCTACGAGCAGTACTTC. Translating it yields CASSWDRGGNRGVYEQYF.

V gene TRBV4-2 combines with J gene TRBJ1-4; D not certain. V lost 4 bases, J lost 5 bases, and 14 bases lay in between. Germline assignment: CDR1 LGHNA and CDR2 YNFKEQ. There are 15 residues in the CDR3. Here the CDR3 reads CASSRGAVGNEKLFF. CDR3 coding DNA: TGTGCCAGCAGCCGGGGAGCCGTGGGAAATGAAAAACTGTTTTTT.

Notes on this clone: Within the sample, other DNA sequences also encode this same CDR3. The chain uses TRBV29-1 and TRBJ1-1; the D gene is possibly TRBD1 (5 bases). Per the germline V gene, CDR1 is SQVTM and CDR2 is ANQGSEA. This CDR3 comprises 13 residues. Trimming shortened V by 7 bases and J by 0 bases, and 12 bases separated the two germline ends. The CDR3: CSGTGHLNTEAFF. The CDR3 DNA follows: TGCAGCGGAACTGGACACCTGAACACTGAAGCTTTCTTT.

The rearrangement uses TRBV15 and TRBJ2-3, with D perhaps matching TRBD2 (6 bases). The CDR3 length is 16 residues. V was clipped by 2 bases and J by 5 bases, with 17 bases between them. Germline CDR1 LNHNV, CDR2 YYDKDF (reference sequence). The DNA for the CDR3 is TGTGCCACCAGCAGACCAATCTCTGGAGCGGGAGATACGCAGTATTTT. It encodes CATSRPISGAGDTQYF.

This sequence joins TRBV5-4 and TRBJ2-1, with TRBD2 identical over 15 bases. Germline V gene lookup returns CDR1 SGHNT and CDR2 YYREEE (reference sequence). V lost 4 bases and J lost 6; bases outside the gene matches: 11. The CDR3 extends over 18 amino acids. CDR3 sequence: CASSNSRTSGGAFNEQFF. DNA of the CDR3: TGTGCCAGCAGCAACTCGCGGACTAGCGGGGGGGCCTTCAATGAGCAGTTCTTC.

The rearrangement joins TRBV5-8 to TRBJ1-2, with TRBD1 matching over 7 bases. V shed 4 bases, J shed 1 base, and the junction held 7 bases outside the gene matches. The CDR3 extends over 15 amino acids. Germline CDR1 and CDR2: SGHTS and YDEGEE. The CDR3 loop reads CASSATGALNYGYTF. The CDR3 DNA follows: TGTGCCAGCAGCGCTACAGGGGCCCTTAACTATGGCTACACCTTC.

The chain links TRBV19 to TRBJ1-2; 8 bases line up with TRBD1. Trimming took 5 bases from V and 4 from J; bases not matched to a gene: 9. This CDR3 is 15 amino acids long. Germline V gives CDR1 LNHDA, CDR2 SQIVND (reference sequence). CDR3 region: CASSATGGNAYGYTF. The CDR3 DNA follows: TGTGCCAGTAGTGCCACAGGGGGTAACGCCTATGGCTACACCTTC.

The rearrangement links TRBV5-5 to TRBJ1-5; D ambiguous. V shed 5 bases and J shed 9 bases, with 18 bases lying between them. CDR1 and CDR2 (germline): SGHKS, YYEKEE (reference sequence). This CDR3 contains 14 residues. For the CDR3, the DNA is TGTGCCAGCAGACTGGACGGAGGGTCCGGGCCCCAGCATTTT. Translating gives CASRLDGGSGPQHF.

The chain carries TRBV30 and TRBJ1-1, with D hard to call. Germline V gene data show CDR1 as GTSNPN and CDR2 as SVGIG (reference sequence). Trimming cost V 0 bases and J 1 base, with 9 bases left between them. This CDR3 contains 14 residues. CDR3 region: CAWSVEDPNTEAFF. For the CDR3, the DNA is TGTGCCTGGAGTGTGGAGGACCCGAACACTGAAGCTTTCTTT.

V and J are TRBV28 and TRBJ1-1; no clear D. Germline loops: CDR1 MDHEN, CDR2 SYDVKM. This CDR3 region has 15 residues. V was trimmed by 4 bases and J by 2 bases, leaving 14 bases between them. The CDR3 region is CASSSQTNSNTEAFF. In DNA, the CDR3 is TGTGCCAGCAGTTCACAGACAAACTCTAACACTGAAGCTTTCTTT.

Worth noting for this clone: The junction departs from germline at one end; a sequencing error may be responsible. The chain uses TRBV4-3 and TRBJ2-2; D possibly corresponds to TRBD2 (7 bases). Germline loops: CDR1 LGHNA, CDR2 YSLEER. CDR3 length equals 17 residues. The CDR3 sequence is CVSSQDPGGASTGELFF. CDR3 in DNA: TGCGTCAGCAGCCAAGATCCGGGGGGCGCATCCACCGGGGAGCTGTTTTTT.

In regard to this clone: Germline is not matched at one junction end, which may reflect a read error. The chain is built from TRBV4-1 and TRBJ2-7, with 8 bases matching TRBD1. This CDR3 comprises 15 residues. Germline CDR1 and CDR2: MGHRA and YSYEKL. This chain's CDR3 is CASNQGDRGIELKYF. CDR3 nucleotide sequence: TGCGCCAGCAACCAAGGTGACAGGGGCATAGAGCTCAAGTACTTC.

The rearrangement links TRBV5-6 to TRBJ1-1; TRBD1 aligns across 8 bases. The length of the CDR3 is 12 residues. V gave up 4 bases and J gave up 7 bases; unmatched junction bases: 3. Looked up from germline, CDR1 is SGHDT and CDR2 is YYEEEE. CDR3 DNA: TGTGCCAGCAGCCTGACAGGGGTTGAAGCTTTCTTT. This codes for CASSLTGVEAFF.

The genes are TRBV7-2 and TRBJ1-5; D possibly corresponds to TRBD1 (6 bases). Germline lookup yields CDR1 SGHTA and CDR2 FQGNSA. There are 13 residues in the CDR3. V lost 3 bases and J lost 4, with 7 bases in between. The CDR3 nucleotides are TGTGCCAGCAGCTTCGGGACAAATCAGCCCCAGCATTTT. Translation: CASSFGTNQPQHF.

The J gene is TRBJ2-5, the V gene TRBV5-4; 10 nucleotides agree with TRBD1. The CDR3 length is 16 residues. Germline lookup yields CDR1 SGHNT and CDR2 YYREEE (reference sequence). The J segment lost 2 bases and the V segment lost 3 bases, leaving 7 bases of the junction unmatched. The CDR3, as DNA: TGTGCCAGCAGCTCGACAGGGGGCAATAATCAAGAGACCCAGTACTTC. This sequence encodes CASSSTGGNNQETQYF.

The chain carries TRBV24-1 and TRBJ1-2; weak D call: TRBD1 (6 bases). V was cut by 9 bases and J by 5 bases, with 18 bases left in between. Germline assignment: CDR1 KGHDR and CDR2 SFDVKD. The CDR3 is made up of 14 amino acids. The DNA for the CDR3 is TGTGCCACCCAAGACTCACAGGGTGATTATGGCTACACCTTC. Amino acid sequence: CATQDSQGDYGYTF.

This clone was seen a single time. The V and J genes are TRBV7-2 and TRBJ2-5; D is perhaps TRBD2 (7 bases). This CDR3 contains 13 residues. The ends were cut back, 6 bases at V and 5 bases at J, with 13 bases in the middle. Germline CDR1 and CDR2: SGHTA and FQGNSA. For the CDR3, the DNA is TGTGCCAGCAGGGCGGGGGCGGATGAGACCCAGTACTTC. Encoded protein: CASRAGADETQYF.

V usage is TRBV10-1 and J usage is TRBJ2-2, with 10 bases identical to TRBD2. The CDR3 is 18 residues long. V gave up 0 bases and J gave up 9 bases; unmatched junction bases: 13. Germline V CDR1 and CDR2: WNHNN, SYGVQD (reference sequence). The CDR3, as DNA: TGCGCCAGCAGTGAGTCATCTAGGGGGCTAGCGGGGGACCGGGAGCTGTTTTTT. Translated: CASSESSRGLAGDRELFF.

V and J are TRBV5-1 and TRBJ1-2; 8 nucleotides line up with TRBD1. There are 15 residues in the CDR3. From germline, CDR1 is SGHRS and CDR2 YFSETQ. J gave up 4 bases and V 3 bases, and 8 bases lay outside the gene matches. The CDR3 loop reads CASSSGSGQGYGYTF. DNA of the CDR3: TGCGCCAGCAGCTCAGGTAGCGGACAGGGCTATGGCTACACCTTC.

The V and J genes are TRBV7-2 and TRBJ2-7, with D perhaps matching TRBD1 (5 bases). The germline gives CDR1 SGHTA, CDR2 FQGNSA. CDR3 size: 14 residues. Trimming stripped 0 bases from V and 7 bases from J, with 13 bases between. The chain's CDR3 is CASSLALRAWEQYF. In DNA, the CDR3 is TGTGCCAGCAGCTTAGCTCTCAGGGCGTGGGAGCAGTACTTC.

In nucleotides, the CDR3 is TGTGCCAGCAGCAAAGCCAGGGGAAATCAGCCCCAGCATTTT. Translating it yields CASSKARGNQPQHF. The chain links TRBV21-1 to TRBJ1-5; no check of the table's D call, TRBD1, against the DNA was made. TRBV21-1 is listed as a pseudogene. The CDR3 totals 14 residues.

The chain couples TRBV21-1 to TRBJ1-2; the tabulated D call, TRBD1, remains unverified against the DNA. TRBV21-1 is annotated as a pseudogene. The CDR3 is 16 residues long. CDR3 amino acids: CASSSPGTPANYGYTF. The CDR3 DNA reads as TGTGCCAGCAGCAGCCCCGGGACACCAGCTAACTATGGCTACACCTTC.

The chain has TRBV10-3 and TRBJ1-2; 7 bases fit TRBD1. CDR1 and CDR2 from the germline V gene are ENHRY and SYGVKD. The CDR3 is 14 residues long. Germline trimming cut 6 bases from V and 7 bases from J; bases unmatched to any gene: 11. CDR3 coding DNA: TGTGCCATCAGACTTAAGGAGGGGGCGGTTGGCTACACCTTC. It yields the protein CAIRLKEGAVGYTF.

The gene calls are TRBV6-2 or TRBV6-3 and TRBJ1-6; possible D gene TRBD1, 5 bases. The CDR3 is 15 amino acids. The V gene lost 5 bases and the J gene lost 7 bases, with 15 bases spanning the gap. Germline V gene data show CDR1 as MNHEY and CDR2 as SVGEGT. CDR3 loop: CASSQGIRRNSPLHF. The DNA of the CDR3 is TGTGCCAGCAGTCAGGGAATACGGCGAAATTCACCCCTCCACTTT.

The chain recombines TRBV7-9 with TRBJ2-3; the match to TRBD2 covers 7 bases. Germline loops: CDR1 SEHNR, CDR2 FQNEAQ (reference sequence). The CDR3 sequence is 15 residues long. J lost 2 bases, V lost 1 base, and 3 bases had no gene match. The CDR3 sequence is CASSLVGDYTDTQYF. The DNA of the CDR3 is TGTGCCAGCAGCTTAGTGGGGGACTACACAGATACGCAGTATTTT.

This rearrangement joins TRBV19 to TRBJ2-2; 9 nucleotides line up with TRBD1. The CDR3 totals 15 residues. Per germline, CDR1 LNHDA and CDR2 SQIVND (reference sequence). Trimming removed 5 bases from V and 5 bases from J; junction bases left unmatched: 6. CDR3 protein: CASSGQGTGTGELFF. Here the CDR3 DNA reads TGTGCCAGTAGTGGACAGGGGACTGGTACCGGGGAGCTGTTTTTT. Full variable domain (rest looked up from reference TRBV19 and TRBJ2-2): DGGITQSPKYLFRKEGQNVTLSCEQNLNHDAMYWYRQDPGQGLRLIYYSQIVNDFQKGDIAEGYSVSREKKESFPLTVTSAQKNPTAFYLCASSGQGTGTGELFFGEGSRLTVL.

The CDR3 DNA reads as TGTGCCAGCAGTCCGACAGGGACCTATGGCTACACCTTC. Protein product: CASSPTGTYGYTF. The chain recombines TRBV2 with TRBJ1-2; 7 nucleotides agree with TRBD1. The CDR3 length is 13 residues. With V trimmed by 5 bases and J by 4 bases, 4 bases remained unmatched. The germline V gene has CDR1 SNHLY and CDR2 FYNNEI.

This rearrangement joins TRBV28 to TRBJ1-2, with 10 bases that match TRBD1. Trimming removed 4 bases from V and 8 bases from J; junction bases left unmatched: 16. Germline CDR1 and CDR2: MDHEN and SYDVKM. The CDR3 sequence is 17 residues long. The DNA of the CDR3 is TGTGCCAGCAGTTCCACAGCCCTCGGACAGGGGGGAGTCGGCTACACCTTC. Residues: CASSSTALGQGGVGYTF.